Reported below is one T cell receptor (beta chain). Assay used: immunoSEQ multiplex PCR; TCRdb lists only in-frame clones, some missing. Here the sample spans around 56,000 clones, roughly nine tenths being singletons. This entry comes from a study of T cell changes during pregnancy in multiple sclerosis. Germline CDR1 reads SGHRS; CDR2 reads YFSETQ. The CDR3 has 14 amino acids. The V and J ends lost 5 bases and 5 bases, in that order; junction bases with no gene match: 2. This chain links TRBV5-1 with TRBJ2-2, with 11 bases identical to TRBD2. The sequencing used CD4+ T cells from peripheral blood mononuclear cells, collected in the third trimester of pregnancy. This sequence was found in a female donor with multiple sclerosis, enrolled in a pregnancy study. DNA of the CDR3: TGCGCCAGCAGTCCTAGCGGGAGGACCGGGGAGCTGTTTTTT. Protein: CASSPSGRTGELFF.